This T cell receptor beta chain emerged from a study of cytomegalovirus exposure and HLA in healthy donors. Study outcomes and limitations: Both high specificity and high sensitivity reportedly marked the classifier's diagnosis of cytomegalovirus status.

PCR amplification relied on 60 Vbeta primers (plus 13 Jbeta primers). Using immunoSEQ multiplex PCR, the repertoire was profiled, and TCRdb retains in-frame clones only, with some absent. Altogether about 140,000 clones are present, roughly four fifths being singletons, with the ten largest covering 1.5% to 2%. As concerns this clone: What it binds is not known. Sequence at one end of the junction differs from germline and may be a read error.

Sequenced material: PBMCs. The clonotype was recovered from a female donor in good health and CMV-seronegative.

CDR3 amino acids: CSSKDRTYEQYF. The CDR3 nucleotides are TGTTCCAGCAAAGACAGGACCTACGAGCAGTACTTC. The rearrangement joins TRBV7-9 to TRBJ2-7; tentative D call: TRBD1 (6 bases). Germline V CDR1 and CDR2: SEHNR, FQNEAQ (reference sequence). The CDR3 contains 12 residues.